A single count supports the clone carrying this TCR beta chain. The CDR3 runs 15 residues. CDR1 is SNHLY, CDR2 FYNNEI, per germline. V gave up 6 bases and J gave up 8 bases; unmatched junction bases: 8. The entry originates in a study of control samples from healthy donors and cancer patients. Produced via immunoSEQ multiplex PCR; TCRdb's table is partial and in-frame only. The table includes some 140,000 clones, roughly 86% detected once. This sequence was found in a man in his forties or fifties with head and neck cancer. V and J are TRBV2 and TRBJ1-4; 11 positions match TRBD1. Sequencing was performed on PBMCs. Written as DNA, the CDR3 is TGTGCCAGCAGGTCCCTGGGACAGGGGGGCGAAAAACTGTTTTTT. This encodes CASRSLGQGGEKLFF.